One and the same sample provided the 19 T cell receptor beta chains below, sequenced in a study of blood T cell repertoires in COVID-19. Some clones are missing from TCRdb's copy, which holds only in-frame ones; the method was immunoSEQ multiplex PCR. The table has 150,000 to 200,000 clones, 75% to 90% seen once; the top ten hold about 3%. The sequenced material came from peripheral blood. The receptors were sampled from a human donor with acute or convalescent COVID-19. The donor label of this sample is uncertain.

Note on this clone: Other DNA sequences in the sample encode the same CDR3. The rearrangement uses TRBV7-9 and TRBJ2-7; D gene uncertain. The germline V gene has CDR1 SEHNR and CDR2 FQNEAQ (reference sequence). The CDR3 is 11 residues long. V lost 5 bases, J lost 4 bases, and 6 bases lay in between. CDR3 in amino acids: CASSPAYEQYF. The DNA for the CDR3 is TGTGCCAGCAGCCCCGCGTACGAGCAGTACTTC.

The CDR3 coding sequence is TGTGCCAGCAGCTTAGCGGAGGAGCGCGGGAGCTATGGCTACACCTTC. This encodes CASSLAEERGSYGYTF. The chain couples TRBV7-9 to TRBJ1-2; D unresolved. Trimming shortened V by 0 bases and J by 4 bases, and 15 bases separated the two germline ends. The CDR3 sequence is 16 residues long. Germline CDR1 is SEHNR and CDR2 is FQNEAQ (reference sequence).

The CDR3 bases are TGTGCCAGCAGTTACGGGACAGGACTATCTGAAGCTTTCTTT. The encoded protein is CASSYGTGLSEAFF. The chain employs TRBV6-5 and TRBJ1-1; 8 bases are shared with TRBD1. The germline V gene encodes CDR1 MNHEY and CDR2 SVGAGI. There are 14 residues in the CDR3. Trimming cost V 2 bases and J 6 bases; bases outside gene matches: 5.

The genes are TRBV12-3 or TRBV12-4 and TRBJ1-6; D is ambiguous. The CDR3 totals 13 residues. The germline V and J ends were trimmed by 5 bases and 9 bases, with 11 bases remaining between them. CDR3 in DNA: TGTGCCAGCAGTAGAACAGAACTTTCACCCCTCCACTTT. Encoded protein: CASSRTELSPLHF.

This clone was seen only once. The chain is built from TRBV7-9 and TRBJ2-1; no reliable D call. CDR1 and CDR2 (germline): SEHNR, FQNEAQ (reference sequence). The CDR3 consists of 12 residues. The V gene lost 2 bases and the J gene lost 5 bases, with 4 bases spanning the gap. CDR3: CASSLYDNEQFF. The CDR3 nucleotides read TGTGCCAGCAGCTTATATGACAATGAGCAGTTCTTC.

As DNA, the CDR3 is TGTGCCAGCAGTTACCGGGACAGGGCAACAGATACGCAGTATTTT. Amino acids: CASSYRDRATDTQYF. This chain uses TRBV28 with TRBJ2-3; 9 bases are shared with TRBD1. In germline, CDR1 is MDHEN, CDR2 SYDVKM. The CDR3 has 15 residues. V dropped 4 bases and J dropped 3; count of bases not matched to a gene: 5.

The chain has TRBV6-2 or TRBV6-3 and TRBJ1-2; 10 positions match TRBD1. Germline-derived CDR1 and CDR2 are MNHEY and SVGEGT. Trimming at V came to 4 bases and at J to 2 bases, leaving 4 bases not matched to a gene. The CDR3 extends over 15 amino acids. The CDR3 region has the DNA TGTGCCAGCAGTTTTGACAGGGGGCTGAACTATGGCTACACCTTC. Its translation: CASSFDRGLNYGYTF.

The chain joins TRBV7-2 to TRBJ1-2; 7 positions match TRBD1. CDR1 and CDR2 (germline): SGHTA, FQGNSA. There are 15 residues in the CDR3. Losses at the gene ends were 1 base for V and 2 bases for J; bases not matched to a gene: 4. CDR3 in amino acids: CASSLGQGFNYGYTF. DNA of the CDR3: TGTGCCAGCAGCTTAGGACAGGGATTCAACTATGGCTACACCTTC.

The chain employs TRBV4-2 and TRBJ1-5; D unclear. In germline, CDR1 is LGHNA, CDR2 YNFKEQ. CDR3 length: 19 amino acids. V lost 0 bases, J lost 0 bases, and 18 bases lay in between. The CDR3 DNA follows: TGTGCCAGCAGCCAAGACGTGGGAGGGTGGGAGTATAGCAATCAGCCCCAGCATTTT. Amino acids: CASSQDVGGWEYSNQPQHF.

The chain couples TRBV11-3 to TRBJ1-5; D uncertain. The CDR3 contains 13 residues. V lost 0 bases to trimming and J lost 5 bases, with 5 bases between them. Germline V CDR1 and CDR2: SGHNT, YENEEA. CDR3 loop: CASSLEGDQPQHF. In nucleotides, the CDR3 is TGTGCCAGCAGCTTAGAGGGAGATCAGCCCCAGCATTTT. The entire variable domain, with the rest obtained from reference TRBV11-3 and TRBJ1-5, is as follows: EAGVVQSPRYKIIEKKQPVAFWCNPISGHNTLYWYLQNLGQGPELLIRYENEEAVDDSQLPKDRFSAERLKGVDSTLKIQPAELGDSAVYLCASSLEGDQPQHFGDGTRLSIL.

In this sample, this clone turned up once. The chain uses TRBV6-5 and TRBJ1-2; unclear D gene. The V gene's germline CDR1 is MNHEY and CDR2 SVGAGI. V was cut by 0 bases and J by 8 bases, with 10 bases left in between. The CDR3 extends over 13 amino acids. The CDR3 sequence: CASSYSAIWGYTF. The CDR3 coding sequence is TGTGCCAGCAGTTACTCCGCGATATGGGGCTACACCTTC.

V and J are TRBV6-2 or TRBV6-3 and TRBJ1-2; D unresolved. The V gene's germline CDR1 is MNHEY and CDR2 SVGEGT. The CDR3 contains 12 residues. V lost 4 bases and J lost 8, with 11 bases in between. Here the CDR3 reads CASSWEALGYTF. The CDR3 DNA reads TGTGCCAGCAGTTGGGAGGCGTTGGGCTACACCTTC.

The chain combines TRBV11-2 with TRBJ1-5; D remains ambiguous. Germline-derived CDR1 and CDR2 are SGHAT and FQNNGV. CDR3 size: 16 residues. V was trimmed by 0 bases and J by 2 bases, leaving 11 bases between them. Here the CDR3 DNA reads TGTGCCAGCAGCTTAGAAACGGGGAGAGGCAATCAGCCCCAGCATTTT. Its translation is CASSLETGRGNQPQHF.

The chain combines TRBV6-2 or TRBV6-3 with TRBJ2-7, with 8 bases matching TRBD1. This CDR3 comprises 15 residues. The V and J ends lost 4 bases and 5 bases, in that order; junction bases with no gene match: 10. Germline loops: CDR1 MNHEY, CDR2 SVGEGT. This CDR3 is CASSSWTGTGDEQYF. The CDR3 nucleotides read TGTGCCAGCAGTTCCTGGACAGGGACCGGCGACGAGCAGTACTTC.

The chain carries TRBV19 and TRBJ2-5; tentative D call: TRBD1 (6 bases). The CDR3 runs 14 residues. V lost 5 bases and J 2 bases, leaving 12 bases between the germline ends. The germline gives CDR1 LNHDA, CDR2 SQIVND (reference sequence). In DNA form, the CDR3 reads TGTGCCAGTAGTTCCGCGGACAGACAAGAGACCCAGTACTTC. Translated: CASSSADRQETQYF.

This clone was seen just once. The chain couples TRBV28 to TRBJ2-1; TRBD1 is a possible D gene (7 bases). The CDR3 covers 15 residues. Germline V gene data show CDR1 as MDHEN and CDR2 as SYDVKM. Trimming took 2 bases from V and 6 from J, leaving 14 bases between them. The CDR3 DNA sequence: TGTGCCAGCAGTTTAAACAGGGGAGGAAGCAATGAGCAGTTCTTC. Translating gives CASSLNRGGSNEQFF.

The chain has TRBV5-1 and TRBJ1-6; TRBD1 aligns across 9 bases. Losses at the gene ends were 2 bases for V and 4 bases for J; bases not matched to a gene: 7. The CDR3 extends over 17 amino acids. Germline assignment: CDR1 SGHRS and CDR2 YFSETQ. The chain's CDR3 is CASSFGGQGRYNSPLHF. The CDR3 DNA is TGCGCCAGCAGCTTCGGGGGACAGGGCCGTTATAATTCACCCCTCCACTTT.

As DNA, the CDR3 is TGTGCCAGCAGCCCGTTACAGGATTCCTACGAGCAGTACTTC. It specifies CASSPLQDSYEQYF. The V call is TRBV7-3, the J call TRBJ2-7; D perhaps matches TRBD1 (5 bases). V lost 5 bases and J lost 1, with 12 bases in between. The V gene's germline CDR1 is SGHTA and CDR2 FQGTGA. The CDR3 loop spans 14 amino acids.

The chain has TRBV11-3 and TRBJ1-2; 7 bases line up with TRBD1. Per the germline V gene, CDR1 is SGHNT and CDR2 is YENEEA. Unmatched junction bases numbered 8, after V lost 4 bases and J lost 6 bases. The CDR3 has 14 amino acids. As DNA, the CDR3 is TGTGCCAGCAGCTCCAGACAGGGTTTCAATGGCTACACCTTC. It encodes CASSSRQGFNGYTF.